These 2 T cell receptor beta chains were sequenced from one sample in a study of molecular identifiers for immune sequencing clone quantification. TCRdb re-called the PCR reads with MiXCR, one entry per CDR3 protein. The table records approximately 60,000 distinct CDR3 sequences, 19% of them present only once. Material for sequencing was naive CD8+ T cells from blood, with Jurkat cell RNA spiked in. Subset in this sample: FACS-sorted CD8+CD4-CCR7+CD45RA+ naive T cells. These receptor sequences come from a human donor in good health. Some libraries in this study had Jurkat cell RNA spiked in.

This clonotype was detected many times. This sequence joins TRBV10-2 and TRBJ1-5; unclear D gene. The CDR3 is made up of 15 amino acids. The V gene's germline CDR1 is WSHSY and CDR2 SAAADI. Trimming left V 5 bases short and J 0 bases short, with 11 bases between. CDR3 nucleotide sequence: TGCGCCAGCAGTTACAACCTCTATAGCAATCAGCCCCAGCATTTT. Amino acid sequence: CASSYNLYSNQPQHF.

In its sample, this clonotype was seen a few times. The rearrangement uses TRBV24-1 and TRBJ2-3, with a tentative D call TRBD2 (5 bases). The CDR3 is 15 residues long. In germline, CDR1 is KGHDR, CDR2 SFDVKD. V lost 6 bases and J lost 3, with 15 bases in between. For the CDR3, the DNA is TGTGCCACCAGTCTCGTGGGAGTTAGAACAGATACGCAGTATTTT. This encodes CATSLVGVRTDTQYF.